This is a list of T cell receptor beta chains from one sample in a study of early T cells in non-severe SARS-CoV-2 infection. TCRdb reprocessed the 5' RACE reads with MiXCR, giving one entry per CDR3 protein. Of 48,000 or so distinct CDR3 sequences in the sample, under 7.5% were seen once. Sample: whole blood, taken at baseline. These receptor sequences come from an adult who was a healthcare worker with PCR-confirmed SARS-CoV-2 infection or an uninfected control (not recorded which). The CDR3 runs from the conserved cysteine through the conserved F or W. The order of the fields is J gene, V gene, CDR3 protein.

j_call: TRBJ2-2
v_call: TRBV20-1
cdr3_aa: CSALAGYPNTGELFF

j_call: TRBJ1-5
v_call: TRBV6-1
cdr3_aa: CASTPGQGGQPQHF

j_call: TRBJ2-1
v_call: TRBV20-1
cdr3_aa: CSAHFLAGKNNEQFF

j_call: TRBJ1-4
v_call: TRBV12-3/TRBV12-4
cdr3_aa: CASSSTSGLFEKLFF

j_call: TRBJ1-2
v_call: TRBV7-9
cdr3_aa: CASSTGRGLSRANYGYTF

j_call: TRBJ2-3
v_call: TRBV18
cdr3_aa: CASSSGGDTQYF

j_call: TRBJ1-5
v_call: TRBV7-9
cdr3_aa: CASSGQGYQPQHF

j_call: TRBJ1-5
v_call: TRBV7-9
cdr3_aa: CASSLGQLSNQPQHF

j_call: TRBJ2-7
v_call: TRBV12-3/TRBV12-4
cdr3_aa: CASSLRSINYEQYF

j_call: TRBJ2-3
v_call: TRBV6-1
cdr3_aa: CASSEASGSPDTQYF

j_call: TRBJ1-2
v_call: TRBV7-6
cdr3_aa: CASSPGTGPRGYTF

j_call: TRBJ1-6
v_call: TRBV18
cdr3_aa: CASSPPLGNNSPLHF

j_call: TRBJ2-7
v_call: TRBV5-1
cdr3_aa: CASSRDSHSYEQYF

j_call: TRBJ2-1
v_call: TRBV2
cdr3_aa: CASSGQRPPGGEQFF

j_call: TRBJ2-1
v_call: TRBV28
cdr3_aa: CASSPLRAGDYNEQFF

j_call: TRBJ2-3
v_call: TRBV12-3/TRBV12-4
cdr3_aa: CASTPRAGATDTQYF

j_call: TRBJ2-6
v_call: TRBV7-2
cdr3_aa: CASSLVPGGSSGANVLTF

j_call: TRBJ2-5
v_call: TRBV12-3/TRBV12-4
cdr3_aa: CASSLGSQGPETQYF

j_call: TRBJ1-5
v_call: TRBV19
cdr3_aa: CASSADRGQPQHF

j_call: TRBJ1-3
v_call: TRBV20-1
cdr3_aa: CSARDPWGGPGNTIYF

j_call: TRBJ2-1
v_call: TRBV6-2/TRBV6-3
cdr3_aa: CASSGTSGREQFF

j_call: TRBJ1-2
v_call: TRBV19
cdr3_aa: CASSSPYRGAENGYTF

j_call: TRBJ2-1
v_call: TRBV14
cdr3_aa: CASSPGLGIYNEQFF

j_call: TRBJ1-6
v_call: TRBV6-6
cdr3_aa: CASSLQGADNSPLHF

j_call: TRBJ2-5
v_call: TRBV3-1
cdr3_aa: CASSPSSAELTLGTQYF

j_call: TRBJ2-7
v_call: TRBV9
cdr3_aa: CASSRGQGFYHEQYF

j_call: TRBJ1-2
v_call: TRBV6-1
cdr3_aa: CASSPGGRINYGYTF

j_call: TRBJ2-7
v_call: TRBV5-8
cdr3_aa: CASTLRLAGVEQYF

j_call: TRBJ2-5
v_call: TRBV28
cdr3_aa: CASRPSASGRLETQYF

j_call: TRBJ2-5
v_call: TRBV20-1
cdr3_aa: CSGVWLAGGQETQYF

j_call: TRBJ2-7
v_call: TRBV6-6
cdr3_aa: CASSRGPDRYEQYF

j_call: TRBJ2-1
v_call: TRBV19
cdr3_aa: CASSYGGNEQFF

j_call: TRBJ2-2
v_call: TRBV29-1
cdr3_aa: CSVLQTLNTGELFF

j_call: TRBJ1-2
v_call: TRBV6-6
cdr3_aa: CASTASGQVGGYTF

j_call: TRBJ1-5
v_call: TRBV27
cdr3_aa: CASSPGTGMVQPQHF

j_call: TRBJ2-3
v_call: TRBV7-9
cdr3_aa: CASSFPGQGEDTQYF

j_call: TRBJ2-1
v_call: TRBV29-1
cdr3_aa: CSVPSYNEQFF

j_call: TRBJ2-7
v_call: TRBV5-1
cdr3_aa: CASSLQLSYEQYF

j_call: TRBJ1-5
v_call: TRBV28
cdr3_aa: CASSSETDRFEAQHF

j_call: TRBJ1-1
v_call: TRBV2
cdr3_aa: CASSVQGPNTEAFF

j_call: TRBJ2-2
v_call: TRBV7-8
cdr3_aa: CASSNQYTGELFF

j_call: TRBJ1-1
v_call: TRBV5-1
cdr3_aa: CASSSTGLRVNTEAFF

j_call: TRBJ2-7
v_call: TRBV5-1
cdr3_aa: CASSDGGYEQYF

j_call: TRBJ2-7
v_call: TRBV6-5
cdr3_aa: CASSYSGIGGNVYEQYF

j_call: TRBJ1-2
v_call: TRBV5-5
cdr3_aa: CASSRDRYYGYTF

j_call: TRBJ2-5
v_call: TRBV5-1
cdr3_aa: CASSPEGSRETQYF

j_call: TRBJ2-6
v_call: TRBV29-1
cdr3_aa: CSFHSGANVLTF

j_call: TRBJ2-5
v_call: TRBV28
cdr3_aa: CASSPPGLAGAETQYF

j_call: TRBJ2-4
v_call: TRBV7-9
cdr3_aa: CASSLAALGDPLNIQYF

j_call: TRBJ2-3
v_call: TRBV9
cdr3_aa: CASSPQHTDTQYF

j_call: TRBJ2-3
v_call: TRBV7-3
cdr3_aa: CASSFRGRQFLTDTQYF

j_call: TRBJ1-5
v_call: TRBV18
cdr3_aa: CASSVGGRNQPQHF

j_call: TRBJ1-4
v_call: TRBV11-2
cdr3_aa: CASSTATNEKLFF

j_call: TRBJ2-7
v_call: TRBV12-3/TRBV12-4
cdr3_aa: CASSTGTSGLVSYEQYF

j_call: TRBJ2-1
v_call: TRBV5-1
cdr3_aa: CASSRDGTVYNEQFF